This T cell receptor (beta chain) was sequenced for a study of T cells after yellow fever vaccination. Notes on this clonotype: Its antigen remains unknown.

Study-level findings and limits: Weaker, the secondary response peaked sooner, at day 5 versus 15.

V dropped 2 bases and J dropped 15 bases, with 16 bases sitting between them. Germline V CDR1 and CDR2: LGHNT, FRNRAP. CDR3 length equals 13 residues. One entry per CDR3 protein results from TCRdb running MiXCR on the 5' RACE reads. This sample yields 500,000 to 650,000 distinct CDR3 sequences, of which approximately 16% are seen a single time; roughly a sixth belongs to the top ten. The sequencing used PBMCs, collected around 5 days after the first yellow fever vaccination. The V gene is TRBV12-5, the J gene TRBJ2-2, with a possible D match to TRBD2 (6 bases). This receptor was taken from a man aged 18 to 29 who received the YFV17D yellow fever vaccine. The chain's CDR3 is CASGLIGTPRVFF. CDR3 DNA sequence: TGTGCTAGTGGTTTGATCGGGACTCCAAGGGTGTTTTTT. Looking up the rest from reference TRBV12-5 and TRBJ2-2 gives the full variable domain: DARVTQTPRHKVTEMGQEVTMRCQPILGHNTVFWYRQTMMQGLELLAYFRNRAPLDDSGMPKDRFSAEMPDATLATLKIQPSEPRDSAVYFCASGLIGTPRVFFGEGSRLTVL.